These 14 T cell receptor beta chains share one sample of origin, sequenced in a study of PD-L1 blockade in urothelial cancer. Time point of the sample: peripheral blood 6 weeks after treatment start. Only in-frame clones appear in the TCRdb table, and some are missing; sequencing was by immunoSEQ multiplex PCR. The table includes 45,000 to 60,000 clones, 88% detected once. Here the sequenced sample was PBMCs, taken around atezolizumab (anti-PD-L1) treatment. The source is a man in his fifties or sixties with urothelial cancer.

V and J are TRBV29-1 and TRBJ1-1, with unresolved D. The CDR3 spans 13 residues. Germline V gives CDR1 SQVTM, CDR2 ANQGSEA. The V and J ends lost 6 bases and 1 base respectively, with 12 bases between them. CDR3 nucleotides: TGCAGCGTCCTATCATACCCGAACACTGAAGCTTTCTTT. This sequence encodes CSVLSYPNTEAFF.

This clone was recorded once. The chain combines TRBV13 with TRBJ1-1; 9 nucleotides line up with TRBD1. CDR3 length equals 15 residues. V lost 7 bases to trimming and J lost 5 bases; unmatched junction nucleotides: 11. Germline lookup yields CDR1 PRHDT and CDR2 FYEKMQ (reference sequence). The CDR3 sequence: CASIIGTGSRTEAFF. The CDR3 bases are TGTGCCAGCATAATCGGGACAGGGAGTCGTACTGAAGCTTTCTTT.

This chain joins TRBV30 and TRBJ1-2; the match to TRBD1 covers 7 bases. This CDR3 is 13 amino acids long. Trimming cost V 5 bases and J 8 bases; bases outside gene matches: 11. Germline CDR1 reads GTSNPN; CDR2 reads SVGIG (reference sequence). CDR3 bases: TGTGCCTGGGGCCGGGACAGACCCTTGGGCTACACCTTC. Residues: CAWGRDRPLGYTF.

The chain uses TRBV9 and TRBJ1-3, with 8 bases identical to TRBD1. The CDR3 sequence is 15 residues long. V shed 6 bases and J 4 bases; nucleotides not matched to a gene: 9. Per the germline V gene, CDR1 is SGDLS and CDR2 is YYNGEE. CDR3 loop: CASNTGGVGGNTIYF. As DNA, the CDR3 is TGTGCCAGCAACACAGGGGGAGTAGGGGGAAACACCATATATTTT.

The rearrangement uses TRBV13 and TRBJ2-1; 7 bases are shared with TRBD1. V trimming: 3 bases; J trimming: 5 bases; junction bases outside the gene matches: 13. The germline V gene has CDR1 PRHDT and CDR2 FYEKMQ (reference sequence). The CDR3 spans 17 residues. CDR3 residues: CASSFLTLAGGNNEQFF. CDR3 coding DNA: TGTGCCAGCAGCTTCCTGACGTTGGCAGGGGGAAACAATGAGCAGTTCTTC. Looking up the rest from reference TRBV13 and TRBJ2-1 gives the full variable domain: AAGVIQSPRHLIKEKRETATLKCYPIPRHDTVYWYQQGPGQDPQFLISFYEKMQSDKGSIPDRFSAQQFSDYHSELNMSSLELGDSALYFCASSFLTLAGGNNEQFFGPGTRLTVL.

The chain links TRBV4-3 to TRBJ2-7, with 9 bases matching TRBD2. The trim removed 6 bases at V and 0 bases at J, leaving 9 bases unmatched. This CDR3 is built from 16 residues. CDR1 is LGHNA and CDR2 is YSLEER in the germline V gene. CDR3 loop: CASSLLLSGSSYEQYF. In nucleotides, the CDR3 is TGCGCCAGCAGTCTTCTTCTTAGCGGGAGCTCCTACGAGCAGTACTTC.

This sequence joins TRBV6-5 and TRBJ2-7; possible D gene TRBD1, 6 bases. Trimming took 4 bases from V and 0 from J, leaving 13 bases between them. This CDR3 has 15 residues. Germline V gene lookup returns CDR1 MNHEY and CDR2 SVGAGI. CDR3: CASSSGQYLSYEQYF. The CDR3 DNA sequence: TGTGCCAGCAGTTCAGGACAGTACCTCTCCTACGAGCAGTACTTC.

This clone was detected a few times. The chain is built from TRBV15 and TRBJ1-5; possible D gene TRBD1, 5 bases. The germline gives CDR1 LNHNV, CDR2 YYDKDF (reference sequence). This CDR3 region has 15 residues. V was trimmed by 0 bases and J by 7 bases, leaving 13 bases between them. CDR3 DNA sequence: TGTGCCACCAGCAGAGATTGGGGCCAGGGCCAGCCCCAGCATTTT. This codes for CATSRDWGQGQPQHF.

This clone was seen only once. The rearrangement uses TRBV10-3 and TRBJ2-2; unclear D gene. V lost 0 bases to trimming and J lost 1 base, with 6 bases between them. CDR1 is ENHRY, CDR2 SYGVKD, per germline. CDR3 length: 15 residues. The CDR3 DNA reads TGTGCCATCAGTGAGTCGGGCCTGAACACCGGGGAGCTGTTTTTT. This translates into CAISESGLNTGELFF.

V and J are TRBV5-4 and TRBJ2-5, with 8 bases lining up with TRBD2. After removal of 4 bases from V and 5 bases from J, the junction contained 7 bases not matched to a gene. This CDR3 has 14 residues. Germline V gives CDR1 SGHNT, CDR2 YYREEE (reference sequence). Here the CDR3 reads CASSPGGLGETQYF. As DNA, the CDR3 is TGTGCCAGCAGCCCGGGAGGGCTGGGTGAGACCCAGTACTTC.

This rearrangement joins TRBV7-9 to TRBJ2-5; the D is unclear. The CDR3 covers 15 residues. V was trimmed by 1 base and J by 1 base, leaving 10 bases between them. Per the germline V gene, CDR1 is SEHNR and CDR2 is FQNEAQ (reference sequence). The DNA for the CDR3 is TGTGCCAGCAGCTTAGTCTCCCAGGCCCAAGAGACCCAGTACTTC. This sequence encodes CASSLVSQAQETQYF. The full variable domain, rest sourced from reference TRBV7-9 and TRBJ2-5, is DTGVSQNPRHKITKRGQNVTFRCDPISEHNRLYWYRQTLGQGPEFLTYFQNEAQLEKSRLLSDRFSAERPKGSFSTLEIQRTEQGDSAMYLCASSLVSQAQETQYFGPGTRLLVL.

CDR3 in amino acids: CASTSSGTSYEQYF. The CDR3 bases are TGTGCCAGCACCTCTAGCGGTACCTCCTACGAGCAGTACTTC. The chain has TRBV28 and TRBJ2-7, with TRBD2 matching 7 bases. CDR1 MDHEN and CDR2 SYDVKM come from the germline V gene. With V trimmed by 7 bases and J by 0 bases, 6 bases remained unmatched. This CDR3 spans 14 amino acids.

The rearrangement joins TRBV11-2 to TRBJ2-1; 7 bases are shared with TRBD2. The CDR3 has 16 residues. V dropped 2 bases and J dropped 0; count of bases not matched to a gene: 4. Per germline, CDR1 SGHAT and CDR2 FQNNGV. CDR3 in amino acids: CASSLRAGVSYNEQFF. CDR3 coding DNA: TGTGCCAGCAGCTTAAGGGCGGGAGTCTCCTACAATGAGCAGTTCTTC.

This clone was observed a single time. The J gene is TRBJ1-5, the V gene TRBV19; D unresolved. The germline gives CDR1 LNHDA, CDR2 SQIVND (reference sequence). This CDR3 contains 15 residues. Trimming removed 7 bases from V and 1 base from J, with 14 bases in between. The CDR3 here is CASTAGLLSNQPQHF. CDR3 sequence (DNA): TGTGCCAGTACAGCGGGTCTGTTGAGCAATCAGCCCCAGCATTTT.